The 6 T cell receptor beta chains below come from one sample, sequenced in a study of cytomegalovirus exposure and HLA in healthy donors. Assay: immunoSEQ multiplex PCR; the TCRdb copy retains only in-frame clones and omits some. Found here are 100,000 to 130,000 clones, approximately 96% of them singletons; the top ten hold roughly 0.67%. The sequencing sample was made of PBMCs. The receptors derive from a woman aged 18 to 35 in good health and CMV-seronegative.

This chain connects TRBV28 to TRBJ1-2; TRBD1 aligns across 7 bases. The trim removed 6 bases at V and 5 bases at J, leaving 6 bases unmatched. Germline assignment: CDR1 MDHEN and CDR2 SYDVKM. This CDR3 spans 13 amino acids. In nucleotides, the CDR3 is TGTGCCAGCAGAAAACAGGGGACATATGGCTACACCTTC. Amino acid sequence: CASRKQGTYGYTF.

V usage is TRBV28 and J usage is TRBJ1-6; D gene uncertain. This CDR3 contains 15 residues. Germline-derived CDR1 and CDR2 are MDHEN and SYDVKM. V was shortened by 2 bases and J by 2 bases, with 7 bases between the two germline ends. For the CDR3, the DNA is TGTGCCAGCAGTTTAACGGGAGCCTATAATTCACCCCTCCACTTT. Its translation: CASSLTGAYNSPLHF.

V gene TRBV30 combines with J gene TRBJ1-6; 8 bases agree with TRBD1. After removal of 4 bases from V and 10 bases from J, the junction contained 9 bases not matched to a gene. CDR1 GTSNPN and CDR2 SVGIG come from the germline V gene (reference sequence). The CDR3 consists of 14 residues. The CDR3 spells CAWIPGQAVSPLHF. The CDR3 DNA is TGTGCCTGGATTCCGGGACAGGCCGTATCACCCCTCCACTTT.

The genes are TRBV5-1 and TRBJ2-2; D is unresolved. V dropped 2 bases and J dropped 0 bases, with 14 bases sitting between them. The CDR3 is made up of 17 amino acids. CDR1 and CDR2 (germline): SGHRS, YFSETQ. Here the CDR3 DNA reads TGCGCCAGCAGCTTTTTCCCAGACACCGCGAACACCGGGGAGCTGTTTTTT. It yields the protein CASSFFPDTANTGELFF.

For this clone: The junction differs from germline at one of its ends, possibly a read error. This chain links TRBV7-3 with TRBJ2-2; the D gene is possibly TRBD1 (6 bases). Germline CDR1 reads SGHTA; CDR2 reads FQGTGA. The CDR3 length is 17 residues. CDR3 DNA: TGTGCCAGCAGCATCCGGGACAAACACGGTGGGACCGGGGAGCTATTTTTT. This codes for CASSIRDKHGGTGELFF.

This chain links TRBV18 with TRBJ2-7; 11 bases fit TRBD2. V was clipped by 0 bases and J by 0 bases; unmatched bases: 4. There are 17 residues in the CDR3. The germline gives CDR1 KGHSH, CDR2 LQKENI. CDR3 loop: CASSPPASGGLSYEQYF. The DNA for the CDR3 is TGTGCCAGCTCACCACCGGCTAGCGGGGGGCTCTCCTACGAGCAGTACTTC.